This record concerns one T cell receptor beta chain sequence. This sample is part of a study of cytomegalovirus exposure and HLA in healthy donors. The PCR ran on 60 Vbeta and 13 Jbeta primers. Repertoires were generated with immunoSEQ multiplex PCR, while TCRdb's copy carries only in-frame clones and drops some. There are roughly 100,000 clones in the sample; around 75% occur only once, and about 2.2% lies in the top ten. CDR1 is LNHDA and CDR2 is SQIVND in the germline V gene (reference sequence). Trimming took 0 bases from V and 9 from J; bases not matched to a gene: 4. The CDR3 sequence is 13 residues long.

The TCR sequence derives from a man aged 25 to 40 in good health and CMV-seronegative. Sequencing was done on a sample of PBMCs. This rearrangement joins TRBV19 to TRBJ1-1; 7 bases are shared with TRBD1. DNA of the CDR3: TGTGCCAGTAGTATAGACCAGGACAGGAAAGCTTTCTTT. It codes for CASSIDQDRKAFF.